This T cell receptor (beta chain) was found in a study of cytomegalovirus exposure and HLA in healthy donors. The PCR had 60 Vbeta and 13 Jbeta primers. TCRdb's copy holds only in-frame clones and misses some; the assay was immunoSEQ multiplex PCR. Its table records under 130,000 clones. This receptor was obtained from a man aged 50 to 60 in good health and CMV-seronegative. Specimen: PBMCs.

The CDR3 DNA reads TGTGCCAGAAGCAACTCAGACAGGGGAGACGGAAACACCATATATTTT. Its protein is CARSNSDRGDGNTIYF. The J gene is TRBJ1-3, the V gene TRBV5-3; 8 positions match TRBD1. TRBV5-3 carries the ORF label, with uncertain function. Trimming took 4 bases from V and 4 from J; bases not matched to a gene: 10. The CDR3 sequence is 16 residues long.